One and the same sample provided the 17 T cell receptor beta chains below, sequenced in a study of Graves' ophthalmopathy and Graves' hyperthyroidism. Investigators amplified TCR beta CDR3 regions from RNA transcripts. HTBI primers primed a first-round RT-PCR, and a second-round multiplex PCR followed. TCRdb ran MiXCR on the multiplex PCR reads and lists one entry per CDR3 protein. This sample has around 520,000 distinct CDR3 sequences, with about two fifths found just once. Sequencing used peripheral blood or thyroid tissue (not recorded which). The receptors originated from an adult man with Graves' hyperthyroidism.

A word on this clonotype: A much larger clone lies a single base off, so this may be a read error. The J gene is TRBJ1-5, the V gene TRBV6-1, with D possibly matching TRBD1 (6 bases). The CDR3 runs to 15 residues. CDR1 is MNHNS, CDR2 SASEGT, per germline. The CDR3 loop is CASSEAARVGQPQQF. The CDR3 DNA is TGTGCCAGCAGTGAAGCAGCGAGGGTAGGACAGCCCCAGCAATTT.

A word on this clonotype: At one of its ends the junction is not consistent with the germline gene, which may arise from a read error. The CDR3 sequence: CASSAPRAGGITIYF. As DNA, the CDR3 is TGTGCCAGCAGCGCGCCGAGGGCAGGGGGAATCACCATATATTTT. The rearrangement links TRBV7-4 to TRBJ1-3, with TRBD1 identical over 7 bases. This CDR3 contains 15 residues. Per germline, CDR1 SGHVT and CDR2 SQSDAQ.

There are many counts of this clonotype. J is TRBJ2-5 and V is TRBV7-2; 7 nucleotides line up with TRBD1. CDR1 SGHTA and CDR2 FQGNSA come from the germline V gene. The CDR3 is 16 residues long. V was pared by 4 bases and J by 3 bases, with 11 bases of the junction left unmatched. The CDR3 region is CASSSSWGTEEETQYF. The DNA for the CDR3 is TGTGCCAGCAGCTCGAGCTGGGGGACAGAGGAAGAGACCCAGTACTTC.

The chain combines TRBV24-1 with TRBJ1-5; 7 bases line up with TRBD1. This CDR3 contains 15 residues. The V and J ends lost 11 bases and 1 base, in that order; junction bases with no gene match: 10. Germline V gene sequence: CDR1 KGHDR, CDR2 SFDVKD. CDR3 DNA: TGTGCCAGCATAGAGGGGGCCCGGAGCAATCAGCCCCAGCATTTT. Amino acid sequence: CASIEGARSNQPQHF.

At least ten counts were recorded for this clonotype. V and J are TRBV19 and TRBJ1-1, with 8 bases lining up with TRBD1. The V segment lost 5 bases and the J segment 3 bases; nucleotides outside the gene matches: 8. From germline, CDR1 is LNHDA and CDR2 SQIVND (reference sequence). The CDR3 length is 15 residues. The CDR3 region is CASSWTGKDDTEAFF. CDR3 DNA sequence: TGTGCCAGTAGTTGGACAGGGAAGGATGACACTGAAGCTTTCTTT. The variable domain in full, with the rest retrieved from reference TRBV19 and TRBJ1-1, is DGGITQSPKYLFRKEGQNVTLSCEQNLNHDAMYWYRQDPGQGLRLIYYSQIVNDFQKGDIAEGYSVSREKKESFPLTVTSAQKNPTAFYLCASSWTGKDDTEAFFGQGTRLTVV.

The chain is built from TRBV7-9 and TRBJ1-2; 11 nucleotides line up with TRBD1. Germline V gives CDR1 SEHNR, CDR2 FQNEAQ (reference sequence). J gave up 4 bases and V 5 bases, and 9 bases lay outside the gene matches. This CDR3 is built from 16 residues. DNA for the CDR3: TGTGCCAGCAGCGCGGGACAGGGGGTATTGGGCTATGGCTACACCTTC. Translation: CASSAGQGVLGYGYTF.

This clonotype was observed at least ten times. This chain connects TRBV6-6 to TRBJ2-6; tentative D call: TRBD1 (6 bases). Germline CDR1 is MNHNY and CDR2 is SVGAGI (reference sequence). The CDR3 is 17 amino acids. Trimming shortened V by 2 bases and J by 0 bases, and 11 bases separated the two germline ends. This chain's CDR3 is CASSYQGIYSGANVLTF. The CDR3 DNA reads as TGTGCCAGCAGTTACCAGGGGATCTACTCTGGGGCCAACGTCCTGACTTTC.

There are a few counts of this clonotype. One base away lies a much larger clone, so this may be a sequencing read error. V and J are TRBV7-3 and TRBJ2-5, with D perhaps matching TRBD1 or TRBD2 (5 bases each). The CDR3 extends over 13 amino acids. CDR1 and CDR2 from the germline V gene are SGHTA and FQGTGA. CDR3 DNA sequence: TGTGCCAGCAGCCTCTCTATGGGGGAGACCCGGTACTTC. This gives the protein CASSLSMGETRYF.

This clonotype was counted a few times. The gene calls are TRBV24-1 and TRBJ2-6; 9 positions agree with TRBD1. The germline V gene has CDR1 KGHDR and CDR2 SFDVKD. V lost 3 bases, J lost 3 bases, and 8 bases stayed unmatched. CDR3 length equals 18 residues. The CDR3 reads CATSDGGQGIFGANVLTF. In DNA form, the CDR3 reads TGTGCCACCAGTGATGGGGGACAGGGAATTTTTGGGGCCAACGTCCTGACTTTC.

This clonotype was found many times. The V call is TRBV20-1, the J call TRBJ1-2; TRBD1 matches at 7 bases. The germline V gene has CDR1 DFQATT and CDR2 SNEGSKA (reference sequence). V lost 7 bases and J lost 3; bases outside the gene matches: 5. This CDR3 is built from 12 residues. The CDR3 coding sequence is TGCAGTGTCGACAGGGTGGACTATGGCTACACCTTC. Its translation is CSVDRVDYGYTF.

This rearrangement joins TRBV5-1 to TRBJ2-2; D is unresolved. The CDR3 consists of 14 residues. V was shortened by 0 bases and J by 4 bases, with 7 bases between the two germline ends. Germline lookup yields CDR1 SGHRS and CDR2 YFSETQ. The CDR3 sequence: CASSLEPATGELFF. For the CDR3, the DNA is TGCGCCAGCAGCTTGGAGCCGGCCACCGGGGAGCTGTTTTTT.

The V call is TRBV2, the J call TRBJ2-5, with D tentatively TRBD1 (5 bases). Germline assignment: CDR1 SNHLY and CDR2 FYNNEI. This CDR3 contains 13 residues. Trimming removed 7 bases at V and 5 bases at J, with 14 bases between. CDR3 region: CASTKGPGETQYF. The CDR3 coding sequence is TGTGCCAGCACTAAGGGGCCTGGGGAGACCCAGTACTTC.

This clonotype occurred many times. The chain recombines TRBV7-9 with TRBJ2-7; D is unclear. Germline V gene data show CDR1 as SEHNR and CDR2 as FQNEAQ (reference sequence). The CDR3 length is 14 residues. Trimming cost V 5 bases and J 2 bases, with 13 bases left between them. CDR3 region: CASSTPGTPYEQYF. CDR3 coding DNA: TGTGCCAGCAGCACGCCGGGCACGCCCTACGAGCAGTACTTC.

This clonotype was seen only once. A much larger clone differs from this one at a single base, so this may be a read error. V is TRBV19 and J is TRBJ1-1; 9 bases fit TRBD1. The CDR3 has 17 residues. Germline V gives CDR1 LNHDA, CDR2 SQIVND (reference sequence). The CDR3 here is CASSIGTGMIGNTEALF. The DNA for the CDR3 is TGTGCCAGTAGTATTGGGACAGGGATGATCGGGAACACTGAAGCTCTCTTT.

The count of this clonotype is one. This chain connects TRBV2 to TRBJ2-7; 10 bases fit TRBD1. Germline CDR1 reads SNHLY; CDR2 reads FYNNEI. The trim removed 6 bases at V and 3 bases at J, leaving 8 bases unmatched. The CDR3 length is 15 residues. Here the CDR3 reads CASRGSGTGVYEQYF. The CDR3 DNA reads as TGTGCCAGCAGGGGTTCCGGGACAGGGGTCTACGAGCAGTACTTC.

This clonotype was observed many times. The rearrangement uses TRBV5-1 and TRBJ2-7; 9 bases line up with TRBD1. The length of the CDR3 is 17 residues. Germline V gene data show CDR1 as SGHRS and CDR2 as YFSETQ. V lost 0 bases, J lost 2 bases, and 9 bases stayed unmatched. The CDR3 region is CASSLGRRDRVAYEQYF. In DNA, the CDR3 is TGCGCCAGCAGCTTGGGCCGTCGGGACAGGGTCGCCTACGAGCAGTACTTC.

This clonotype has a count of ten or more. The rearrangement uses TRBV4-1 and TRBJ1-1; D not certain. V was trimmed by 5 bases and J by 5 bases, leaving 15 bases between them. The CDR3 extends over 14 amino acids. Germline V CDR1 and CDR2: MGHRA, YSYEKL. The CDR3 loop is CASSYAQERTEAFF. In DNA form, the CDR3 reads TGCGCCAGCAGCTATGCGCAGGAGAGGACTGAAGCTTTCTTT.